The rows below give T cell receptor beta chains drawn from one sample of a study of blood T cell repertoires in COVID-19. Measured with immunoSEQ multiplex PCR; TCRdb has only the in-frame clones, and not every one. The table records around 97,000 clones, more than 75% of them present only once. Sequencing input: peripheral blood. Receptors originate from a human donor in a cohort sampled during active COVID-19. CDR3s include the opening cysteine and the closing phenylalanine or tryptophan. Clone size is stated in some rows and not others, as once, few, many or a class when expanded.

. | TRBJ2-5 | TRBV2 | CASSENSQETQYF
. | TRBJ2-3 | TRBV5-1 | CASSLGAGDSDTQYF
. | TRBJ2-1 | TRBV6-5 | CASSYSLSTYNEQFF
. | TRBJ2-3 | TRBV15 | CATSRDKGVGSTDTQYF
. | TRBJ1-6 | TRBV27 | CASRPGQNNSPLHF
once | TRBJ2-3 | TRBV27 | CASSLLAGKTSTDTQYF
. | TRBJ2-5 | TRBV12-3/TRBV12-4 | CASSKQGWETQYF
. | TRBJ2-3 | TRBV7-9 | CASSPRGDTDTQYF
. | TRBJ2-1 | TRBV4-1 | CASSHQGLAASGEQFF
. | TRBJ2-1 | TRBV5-1 | CASSPAGAGAYNEQFF
. | TRBJ2-3 | TRBV7-7 | CASSLGAVTDTQYF
. | TRBJ1-1 | TRBV2 | CASSWRTGETEAFF
few | TRBJ1-6 | TRBV28 | CASSTIYPGTGFDYNSPLHF
once | TRBJ2-7 | TRBV11-2 | CASSLGTGSEQYF
. | TRBJ2-1 | TRBV7-6 | CASRAGGHNEQFF
. | TRBJ1-4 | TRBV27 | CASSFGGSEKLFF
. | TRBJ2-7 | TRBV6-5 | CASSWDRGGTYEQYF
. | TRBJ2-5 | TRBV5-6 | CASSFQGQGIQETQYF
. | TRBJ2-2 | TRBV7-2 | CASSPGPYGDTGELFF
few | TRBJ2-7 | TRBV2 | CASSGVTGGHYYEQYF
. | TRBJ1-5 | TRBV28 | CASSSTRDRGSNQPQHF
. | TRBJ1-4 | TRBV2 | CASSETLTEGELFF
. | TRBJ1-2 | TRBV6-6 | CASSYSNRGSSYGYTF
. | TRBJ2-3 | TRBV19 | CASSILAGVADTQYF
. | TRBJ1-5 | TRBV19 | CASSIMASVRGNQPQHF
. | TRBJ1-1 | TRBV10-3 | CAISTPHTTGMNTEAFF
once | TRBJ2-5 | TRBV18 | CASSPSTGLAETQYF